The clone carrying this T cell receptor beta chain was found many times. Antigen specificity is unknown. The record originates from a study of T cells after yellow fever vaccination. MiXCR was run by TCRdb on the 5' RACE reads, yielding one entry per CDR3 protein. The table records approximately 110,000 distinct CDR3 sequences, 6% to 8% of them present only once. Study conclusions and caveats: Abundant clonotypes (contaminants from the bulk population) could be present in FACS-sorted repertoires. The study re-detected most primary-vaccination clones after the booster (under 97% CD4, approximately 87% CD8).

The clonotype comes from a man younger than 35 who received the YFV17D yellow fever vaccine. This material consisted of CD4+ T cells sorted from PBMCs, taken more than 8 days after the first yellow fever vaccination.

The CDR3 nucleotides read TGTGCCAGCAGCCCACAGGGACAGCAGTTCTTC. It specifies CASSPQGQQFF. V and J are TRBV3-1 and TRBJ2-1; TRBD1 is a possible D gene (6 bases). Germline lookup yields CDR1 LGHDT and CDR2 YNNKEL (reference sequence). The CDR3 sequence is 11 residues long. V was pared by 4 bases and J by 11 bases, with 9 bases between.